Here is one T cell receptor (beta chain) with its context. The data originate from a study of spatial heterogeneity in lung cancer. MiXCR was run by TCRdb on the 5' RACE reads, yielding one entry per CDR3 protein. The table has approximately 40,000 distinct CDR3 sequences, approximately 13% seen once. The time point was: sample taken at primary tumor resection. The CDR3 is made up of 14 amino acids. V lost 7 bases, J lost 0 bases, and 12 bases lay in between. Germline V gene data show CDR1 as SGHRS and CDR2 as YFSETQ. This TCR was sampled from a male donor with early-stage non-small cell lung cancer. The sample in question was PBMCs, obtained at surgery. This sequence joins TRBV5-1 and TRBJ2-3; a possible D gene is TRBD2 (5 bases). The CDR3 sequence: CASRPERSTDTQYF. The CDR3 coding sequence is TGCGCCAGCCGACCAGAGCGGAGCACAGATACGCAGTATTTT.